These 14 T cell receptor beta chains came from one sample sequenced in a study of blood T cell repertoires in COVID-19. The assay was immunoSEQ multiplex PCR, and TCRdb's table has in-frame clones only and misses some. The table lists roughly 16,000 clones, around 82% of them singletons. What was sequenced was peripheral blood. The source of these receptors is a man between 60 and 75 years old with active or convalescent COVID-19.

This chain links TRBV19 with TRBJ2-4; TRBD1 matches at 7 bases. Germline loops: CDR1 LNHDA, CDR2 SQIVND (reference sequence). The CDR3 length is 11 residues. V trimming: 8 bases; J trimming: 6 bases; junction bases outside the gene matches: 1. As DNA, the CDR3 is TGTGCCAGTCGACAGGGAAACATTCAGTACTTC. Its protein is CASRQGNIQYF.

The V and J genes are TRBV30 and TRBJ2-1; D is unclear. Germline CDR1 and CDR2: GTSNPN and SVGIG (reference sequence). The CDR3 totals 11 residues. V lost 3 bases and J lost 9, with 9 bases in between. This CDR3 reads CAWSEMSEQFF. CDR3 coding DNA: TGTGCCTGGAGCGAAATGAGTGAGCAGTTCTTC.

This chain joins TRBV7-9 and TRBJ1-1, with TRBD1 matching 7 bases. The germline CDR1 and CDR2 sequences are SEHNR and FQNEAQ (reference sequence). V shed 5 bases and J 2 bases; nucleotides not matched to a gene: 11. The CDR3 runs 16 residues. CDR3 protein: CASSPTPGTVNTEAFF. The CDR3 region has the DNA TGTGCCAGCAGCCCTACTCCCGGGACAGTAAACACTGAAGCTTTCTTT.

The chain has TRBV11-2 and TRBJ1-1; 8 positions agree with TRBD1. From germline, CDR1 is SGHAT and CDR2 FQNNGV. The CDR3 length is 15 residues. The V gene end was trimmed by 1 base and the J gene end by 2 bases; junction bases not matched to a gene: 3. The CDR3 sequence is CASSLAGTGNTEAFF. For the CDR3, the DNA is TGTGCCAGCAGCTTAGCAGGGACAGGAAACACTGAAGCTTTCTTT.

CDR3 protein: CASSLNRDPFF. Here the CDR3 DNA reads TGTGCCAGCAGTTTAAACAGGGACCCGTTCTTC. The V call is TRBV12-3 or TRBV12-4, the J call TRBJ2-1; D may be TRBD1 (6 bases). Trimming pared 2 bases from V and 15 bases from J, leaving 11 bases between. This CDR3 is built from 11 residues.

The chain couples TRBV10-3 to TRBJ2-7, with TRBD2 matching over 7 bases. Germline lookup yields CDR1 ENHRY and CDR2 SYGVKD. This CDR3 spans 13 amino acids. The V and J ends lost 4 bases and 5 bases, in that order; junction bases with no gene match: 5. As DNA, the CDR3 is TGTGCCATCAGTGCAGCGGGGCCCCACGAGCAGTACTTC. Amino acids: CAISAAGPHEQYF.

The V and J genes are TRBV11-1 and TRBJ2-5, with a tentative D call TRBD1 (6 bases). V lost 5 bases and J 3 bases, leaving 10 bases between the germline ends. This CDR3 region has 13 residues. The germline CDR1 and CDR2 sequences are SGHAT and FQDESV (reference sequence). CDR3 amino acids: CASSLDRKETQYF. CDR3 coding DNA: TGTGCCAGCAGCCTGGACAGAAAAGAGACCCAGTACTTC.

This chain uses TRBV7-6 with TRBJ2-5, with 11 bases fitting TRBD1. V dropped 4 bases and J dropped 5; count of bases not matched to a gene: 9. The CDR3 has 16 residues. CDR1 and CDR2 from the germline V gene are SGHVS and FNYEAQ. The CDR3 DNA follows: TGTGCCAGCAGCTCGGTCCCGGACAGGGGGCGGGAGACCCAGTACTTC. It encodes CASSSVPDRGRETQYF.

In this sample, this clone is medium-sized. V gene TRBV30 combines with J gene TRBJ2-2, with 10 bases lining up with TRBD2. There are 15 residues in the CDR3. Looked up from germline, CDR1 is GTSNPN and CDR2 is SVGIG (reference sequence). The trim removed 7 bases at V and 0 bases at J, leaving 5 bases unmatched. The CDR3 here is CAYKAGGTNTGELFF. CDR3 nucleotide sequence: TGTGCCTACAAAGCGGGAGGGACGAACACCGGGGAGCTGTTTTTT.

This chain connects TRBV5-4 to TRBJ1-1; D not resolved. CDR3 length equals 16 residues. Deletions cut 3 bases from V and 0 bases from J, with 15 bases between. The germline gives CDR1 SGHNT, CDR2 YYREEE (reference sequence). CDR3 nucleotide sequence: TGTGCCAGCAGCTCACGGGATTCCGAGATGAACACTGAAGCTTTCTTT. Translated, it gives CASSSRDSEMNTEAFF.

This rearrangement joins TRBV29-1 to TRBJ1-1; weak D call: TRBD1 (6 bases). The CDR3 runs 17 residues. V lost 7 bases and J 0 bases, leaving 24 bases between the germline ends. Germline CDR1 is SQVTM and CDR2 is ANQGSEA. The CDR3 loop reads CSARPMDRQPVNTEAFF. In DNA, the CDR3 is TGCAGCGCCCGGCCCATGGACAGACAGCCTGTGAACACTGAAGCTTTCTTT.

This rearrangement joins TRBV9 to TRBJ2-1; no firm D call. The V and J ends lost 0 bases and 0 bases respectively, with 7 bases between them. The germline V gene has CDR1 SGDLS and CDR2 YYNGEE. The CDR3 is made up of 15 amino acids. DNA for the CDR3: TGTGCCAGCAGCGTAGGAACAAACTCCTACAATGAGCAGTTCTTC. Translation: CASSVGTNSYNEQFF.

The rearrangement uses TRBV24-1 and TRBJ2-2; 8 bases align to TRBD2. V lost 4 bases and J lost 6; bases outside the gene matches: 6. There are 15 residues in the CDR3. CDR1 and CDR2 (germline): KGHDR, SFDVKD. The CDR3 DNA reads as TGTGCCACCAGTGAGCCCTCACTAGCGGCCGGGGAGCTGTTTTTT. This sequence encodes CATSEPSLAAGELFF.

The V call is TRBV28, the J call TRBJ2-3; 10 bases line up with TRBD2. Germline CDR1 and CDR2: MDHEN and SYDVKM. This CDR3 is built from 20 residues. V was pared by 3 bases and J by 2 bases, with 17 bases of the junction left unmatched. The CDR3 region is CASSFPPTLASGGHTDTQYF. CDR3 DNA sequence: TGTGCCAGCAGTTTCCCCCCCACGCTAGCTAGCGGGGGCCACACAGATACGCAGTATTTT.